This T cell receptor beta chain stems from a study of T-cell memory formation after mild COVID-19. Study-level results: Still unconfirmed is whether the second-wave clones peaking on day 37 recognized SARS-CoV-2. The study found contracting CD4+ clones mainly in CM and EM and contracting CD8+ clones in EMRA. Memory sampled before infection contained some responding clones, suggesting cross-reactive memory joined.

This CDR3 is 14 amino acids long. Germline loops: CDR1 SGHTA, CDR2 FQGNSA. With 4 bases clipped from V and 1 base from J, the junction kept 3 bases outside the gene matches. This clonotype was seen ten or more times. What it binds is unknown. In TCRdb, the 5' RACE reads were re-called with MiXCR into one record per CDR3 protein. The sample shows some 210,000 distinct CDR3 sequences, roughly a tenth of them seen only once. This TCR was recovered from a man between 18 and 29 years old who had mild COVID-19 (a few samples of this study predate the infection). Cell type and time point are not known. The V call is TRBV7-2, the J call TRBJ2-5; TRBD1 matches at 7 bases. Specimen: PBMCs or a T cell subset sorted from them (not recorded which). CDR3 nucleotides: TGTGCCAGCAGCTCGACAGGGTCCCAAGAGACCCAGTACTTC. This encodes CASSSTGSQETQYF.